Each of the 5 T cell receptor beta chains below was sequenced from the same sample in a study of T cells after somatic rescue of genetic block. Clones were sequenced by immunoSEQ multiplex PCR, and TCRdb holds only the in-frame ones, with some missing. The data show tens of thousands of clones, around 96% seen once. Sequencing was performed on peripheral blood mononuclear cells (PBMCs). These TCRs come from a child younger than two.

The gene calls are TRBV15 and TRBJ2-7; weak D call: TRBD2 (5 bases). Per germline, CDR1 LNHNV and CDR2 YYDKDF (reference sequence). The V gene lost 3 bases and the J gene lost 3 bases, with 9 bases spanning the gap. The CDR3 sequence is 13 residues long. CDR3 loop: CATSSRGYYEQYF. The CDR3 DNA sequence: TGTGCCACCAGCAGTCGAGGGTACTACGAGCAGTACTTC.

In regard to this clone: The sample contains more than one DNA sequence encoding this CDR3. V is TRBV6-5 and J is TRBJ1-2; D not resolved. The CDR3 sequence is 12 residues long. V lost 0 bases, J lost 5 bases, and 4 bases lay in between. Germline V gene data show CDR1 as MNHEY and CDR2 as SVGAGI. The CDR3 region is CASSYSGYGYTF. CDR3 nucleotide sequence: TGTGCCAGCAGTTACTCCGGGTATGGCTACACCTTC.

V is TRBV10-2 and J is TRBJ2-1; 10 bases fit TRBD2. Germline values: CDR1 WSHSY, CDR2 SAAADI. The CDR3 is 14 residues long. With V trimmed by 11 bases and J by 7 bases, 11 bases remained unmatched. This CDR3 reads CAGGSGRAINEQFF. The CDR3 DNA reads TGCGCCGGAGGGAGCGGGAGGGCCATTAATGAGCAGTTCTTC.

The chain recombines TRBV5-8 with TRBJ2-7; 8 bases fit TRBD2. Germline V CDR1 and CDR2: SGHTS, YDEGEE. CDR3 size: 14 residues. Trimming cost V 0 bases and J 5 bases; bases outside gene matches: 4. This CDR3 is CASSLGLATHEQYF. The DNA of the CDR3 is TGTGCCAGCAGCTTGGGACTAGCGACCCACGAGCAGTACTTC.

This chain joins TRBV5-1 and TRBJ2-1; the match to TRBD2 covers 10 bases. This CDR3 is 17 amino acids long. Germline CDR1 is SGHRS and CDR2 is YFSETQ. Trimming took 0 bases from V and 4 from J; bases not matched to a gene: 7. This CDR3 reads CASSLVAWTSGYNEQFF. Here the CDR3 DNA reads TGCGCCAGCAGCTTGGTTGCTTGGACTAGCGGTTACAATGAGCAGTTCTTC.